The 12 T cell receptor beta chains in this list originate from one sample, sequenced in a study of CD8+ T cells in alopecia areata. Sequencing templates came from extracted RNA that was reverse transcribed into cDNA. Libraries were prepared by immunoSEQ multiplex PCR; TCRdb keeps only in-frame clonotypes and omits some of them. The top ten clones hold approximately 4.9% of a sample with around 190,000 clones, around three fifths of them seen once. Sequencing was performed on CD8+ T cells sorted from blood. These TCRs come from a human donor in good health.

The chain combines TRBV11-2 with TRBJ2-1, with D possibly matching TRBD2 (6 bases). V was shortened by 5 bases and J by 0 bases, with 11 bases between the two germline ends. CDR1 and CDR2 (germline): SGHAT, FQNNGV. This CDR3 is 15 amino acids long. CDR3 in DNA: TGTGCCAGCAGCCGACTAGAGAGCTCCTACAATGAGCAGTTCTTC. Its protein product is CASSRLESSYNEQFF. The whole variable domain, filled in from reference TRBV11-2 and TRBJ2-1, reads EAGVAQSPRYKIIEKRQSVAFWCNPISGHATLYWYQQILGQGPKLLIQFQNNGVVDDSQLPKDRFSAERLKGVDSTLKIQPAKLEDSAVYLCASSRLESSYNEQFFGPGTRLTVL.

The chain recombines TRBV29-1 with TRBJ1-2, with 8 bases identical to TRBD1. J lost 0 bases, V lost 6 bases, and 3 bases had no gene match. The germline gives CDR1 SQVTM, CDR2 ANQGSEA. The CDR3 spans 13 residues. This CDR3 reads CSVKTGANYGYTF. The CDR3 DNA reads as TGCAGCGTGAAGACAGGGGCTAACTATGGCTACACCTTC.

The chain combines TRBV2 with TRBJ2-7; D gene uncertain. The CDR3 runs 14 residues. CDR1 and CDR2 (germline): SNHLY, FYNNEI. V lost 1 base and J lost 6, with 13 bases in between. CDR3 sequence (DNA): TGTGCCAGCAGTGAAGGACTCAGGATCTCCGAGCAGTACTTC. It translates to CASSEGLRISEQYF.

This chain uses TRBV27 with TRBJ1-5; possibly TRBD1 for D (6 bases). Trimming pared 6 bases from V and 0 bases from J, leaving 12 bases between. Germline CDR1 MNHEY, CDR2 SMNVEV (reference sequence). This CDR3 has 15 residues. Here the CDR3 reads CASSLQGYSNQPQHF. The CDR3 DNA follows: TGTGCCAGCAGCCTACAGGGCTATAGCAATCAGCCCCAGCATTTT.

The chain couples TRBV29-1 to TRBJ2-4; no clear D gene. The germline V and J ends were trimmed by 1 base and 0 bases, with 4 bases remaining between them. Germline V lookup: CDR1 SQVTM, CDR2 ANQGSEA. The CDR3 covers 13 residues. The CDR3 region has the DNA TGCAGCGTTGAAGTGGCAGCCAAAAACATTCAGTACTTC. It encodes CSVEVAAKNIQYF.

The chain carries TRBV19 and TRBJ1-5; D gene ambiguous. Germline-derived CDR1 and CDR2 are LNHDA and SQIVND (reference sequence). This CDR3 has 15 residues. Trimming pared 3 bases from V and 2 bases from J, leaving 11 bases between. CDR3 sequence: CASSMNSWGNQPQHF. In nucleotides, the CDR3 is TGTGCCAGTAGTATGAACTCCTGGGGCAATCAGCCCCAGCATTTT.

The J gene is TRBJ1-5, the V gene TRBV19, with D possibly being TRBD1 (5 bases). This CDR3 has 13 amino acids. Trimming left V 8 bases short and J 0 bases short, with 8 bases between. CDR1 and CDR2 from the germline V gene are LNHDA and SQIVND (reference sequence). The DNA for the CDR3 is TGTGCCAGTCGGGGCTATAGCAATCAGCCCCAGCATTTT. Translating gives CASRGYSNQPQHF.

The chain carries TRBV29-1 and TRBJ2-7; D is unclear. From germline, CDR1 is SQVTM and CDR2 ANQGSEA. V gave up 4 bases and J gave up 3 bases, with 10 bases separating them. The CDR3 is 12 amino acids. The CDR3 protein is CSVGGSGYEQYF. The CDR3 coding sequence is TGCAGCGTTGGGGGATCGGGCTACGAGCAGTACTTC.

Only one count was recorded for this clone. The J gene is TRBJ1-1, the V gene TRBV14, with D maybe TRBD1 (5 bases). The CDR3 extends over 15 amino acids. The germline V and J ends were trimmed by 2 bases and 3 bases, with 13 bases remaining between them. Looked up from germline, CDR1 is SGHDN and CDR2 is FVKESK. The CDR3 region has the DNA TGTGCCAGCAGCCAACCGAAGGGGCTGGACACTGAAGCTTTCTTT. Translated, it gives CASSQPKGLDTEAFF.

In its sample, this clone was seen a few times. The chain combines TRBV12-5 with TRBJ2-3; perhaps TRBD1 as D (6 bases). The CDR3 is made up of 15 amino acids. Germline V lookup: CDR1 LGHNT, CDR2 FRNRAP. V lost 0 bases and J lost 0, with 7 bases in between. CDR3 sequence: CASGLVQGSTDTQYF. DNA for the CDR3: TGTGCTAGTGGTTTGGTACAGGGCAGCACAGATACGCAGTATTTT.

The chain uses TRBV15 and TRBJ2-4, with D uncertain. The V end lost 4 bases, the J end lost 0 bases, and 10 bases lay between the germline ends. The CDR3 spans 15 residues. Per the germline V gene, CDR1 is LNHNV and CDR2 is YYDKDF (reference sequence). The CDR3 protein is CATSNEGIAKNIQYF. The DNA for the CDR3 is TGTGCCACCAGCAACGAAGGGATAGCCAAAAACATTCAGTACTTC.

In this sample, this clone turned up a few times. The rearrangement uses TRBV27 and TRBJ1-2, with D tentatively TRBD1 (6 bases). V was pared by 5 bases and J by 10 bases, with 17 bases between. Germline lookup yields CDR1 MNHEY and CDR2 SMNVEV (reference sequence). CDR3 length: 13 residues. The chain's CDR3 is CASSLSGAGDYTF. Written as DNA, the CDR3 is TGTGCCAGCAGTCTCTCGGGGGCCGGCGACTACACCTTC.